Below are 23 T cell receptor beta chains sequenced from a single sample in a study of response to subunit inactivated influenza vaccine. Using its own MiXCR run on the RT-PCR reads, TCRdb lists one record per CDR3 protein. This sample yields around 190,000 distinct CDR3 sequences, of which approximately 15% are seen a single time; 20% to 30% belongs to the top ten. This specimen was CD8+ T cells sorted from PBMCs, taken around 5 days after vaccination. The source of these receptors is a man between 50 and 59 years old who received an inactivated influenza vaccine.

The chain links TRBV4-1 to TRBJ2-5, with D possibly matching TRBD2 (6 bases). This CDR3 comprises 14 residues. The germline V gene has CDR1 MGHRA and CDR2 YSYEKL. The V and J ends lost 3 bases and 3 bases respectively, with 11 bases between them. The CDR3 region is CASSQGTGEETQYF. In DNA form, the CDR3 reads TGCGCCAGCAGCCAGGGGACGGGAGAAGAGACCCAGTACTTC.

This clonotype was seen a handful of times. V is TRBV5-5 and J is TRBJ1-3; D is uncertain. Trimming pared 1 base from V and 0 bases from J, leaving 11 bases between. The CDR3 sequence is 16 residues long. Germline CDR1 and CDR2: SGHKS and YYEKEE (reference sequence). The chain's CDR3 is CASSLLAVTSGNTIYF. CDR3 in DNA: TGTGCCAGCAGCTTGTTGGCGGTAACCTCTGGAAACACCATATATTTT.

This clonotype turned up a few times. This chain links TRBV5-1 with TRBJ2-1; 7 bases are shared with TRBD2. The CDR3 runs to 16 residues. The trim removed 0 bases at V and 3 bases at J, leaving 6 bases unmatched. Germline assignment: CDR1 SGHRS and CDR2 YFSETQ. The CDR3 sequence: CASSLEASGFYNEQFF. CDR3 bases: TGCGCCAGCAGCTTGGAAGCTAGCGGTTTCTACAATGAGCAGTTCTTC.

The chain employs TRBV7-8 and TRBJ2-2, with 10 bases aligning to TRBD1. Germline CDR1 and CDR2: SGHVS and FQNEAQ. This CDR3 has 15 amino acids. Trimming cost V 5 bases and J 3 bases; bases outside gene matches: 3. In nucleotides, the CDR3 is TGTGCCAGCAGCATCGGACAGGGGGACACCGGGGAGCTGTTTTTT. Encoded protein: CASSIGQGDTGELFF.

This clonotype was seen once. A much larger clone is a single base away; this may be a read error. V is TRBV4-3 and J is TRBJ2-3; 10 bases align to TRBD2. The CDR3 covers 16 residues. CDR1 is LGHNA and CDR2 is YSLEER in the germline V gene. The CDR3 here is CASSLAGGLSTYTQYF. CDR3 DNA sequence: TGCGCCAGCAGCCTAGCGGGAGGCCTAAGCACATATACGCAGTATTTT.

V is TRBV11-2 and J is TRBJ2-3; D may match TRBD1 or TRBD2 (5 bases each). This CDR3 is built from 15 residues. The ends were cut back, 5 bases at V and 1 base at J, with 13 bases in the middle. Germline CDR1 and CDR2: SGHAT and FQNNGV. The CDR3 DNA reads as TGTGCCAGCAGCGGGGGTGCCGGGGGCACAGATACGCAGTATTTT. As protein: CASSGGAGGTDTQYF.

There are a few counts of this clonotype. The chain couples TRBV7-8 to TRBJ2-3, with TRBD2 identical over 7 bases. The ends lost 4 bases at V and 0 bases at J; junction bases unmatched: 4. The CDR3 spans 15 residues. Germline V lookup: CDR1 SGHVS, CDR2 FQNEAQ. The CDR3 loop is CASSYPSGSTDTQYF. CDR3 coding DNA: TGTGCCAGCAGCTATCCTAGCGGTAGCACAGATACGCAGTATTTT.

There are a few counts of this clonotype. The chain uses TRBV5-1 and TRBJ1-6; D is unclear. The CDR3 has 16 residues. V gave up 0 bases and J gave up 0 bases, with 7 bases separating them. The germline gives CDR1 SGHRS, CDR2 YFSETQ. CDR3 amino acids: CASSLGASSYNSPLHF. The DNA of the CDR3 is TGCGCCAGCAGCTTGGGCGCTAGCTCCTATAATTCACCCCTCCACTTT.

This clonotype was detected a few times. The chain couples TRBV11-2 to TRBJ2-2, with D perhaps assigned TRBD1 or TRBD2 (5 bases each). Trimming left V 2 bases short and J 5 bases short, with 12 bases between. The CDR3 extends over 15 amino acids. Germline CDR1 and CDR2: SGHAT and FQNNGV. The CDR3: CASSLLMGETGELFF. The CDR3 DNA reads TGTGCCAGCAGCTTACTAATGGGGGAGACCGGGGAGCTGTTTTTT.

This chain connects TRBV9 to TRBJ1-5; TRBD1 might be the D (5 bases). The CDR3 spans 15 residues. V was shortened by 4 bases and J by 5 bases, with 16 bases between the two germline ends. Germline-derived CDR1 and CDR2 are SGDLS and YYNGEE. CDR3 protein: CASSPIGDWDQPQHF. The CDR3 DNA reads TGTGCCAGCAGCCCCATCGGGGACTGGGATCAGCCCCAGCATTTT.

This clonotype has a handful of counts. The CDR3 sequence is CASSYSDRRFGNTIYF. The CDR3 DNA follows: TGTGCCAGCAGCTATAGCGACAGGAGGTTTGGAAACACCATATATTTT. This chain uses TRBV28 with TRBJ1-3; TRBD1 is a possible D gene (6 bases). V was shortened by 6 bases and J by 3 bases, with 18 bases between the two germline ends. Germline V lookup: CDR1 MDHEN, CDR2 SYDVKM. This CDR3 has 16 amino acids.

In this sample, this clonotype turned up a few times. V gene TRBV3-1 combines with J gene TRBJ2-7; D remains unclear. Per germline, CDR1 LGHDT and CDR2 YNNKEL (reference sequence). The germline V and J ends were trimmed by 0 bases and 3 bases, with 6 bases remaining between them. CDR3 size: 13 residues. The CDR3 coding sequence is TGTGCCAGCAGCCAAGATAAGGGCTACGAGCAGTACTTC. It yields the protein CASSQDKGYEQYF.

The genes are TRBV29-1 and TRBJ2-7; D ambiguous. CDR3 size: 13 residues. In germline, CDR1 is SQVTM, CDR2 ANQGSEA. Trimming pared 4 bases from V and 5 bases from J, leaving 15 bases between. CDR3 in amino acids: CSVGFPNTHEQYF. In nucleotides, the CDR3 is TGCAGCGTTGGTTTCCCTAACACCCACGAGCAGTACTTC.

This clonotype was observed at least ten times. The chain is built from TRBV28 and TRBJ2-7; 11 nucleotides align to TRBD2. CDR1 is MDHEN and CDR2 is SYDVKM in the germline V gene. The CDR3 contains 16 residues. Losses at the gene ends were 1 base for V and 5 bases for J; bases not matched to a gene: 7. In nucleotides, the CDR3 is TGTGCCAGCAGTTTATTAGCGGGAGGGTTCATGGACGAGCAGTACTTC. Its protein product is CASSLLAGGFMDEQYF.

The chain employs TRBV19 and TRBJ2-1; D is undetermined. Trimming took 3 bases from V and 12 from J, leaving 15 bases between them. The CDR3 is 13 amino acids. The germline gives CDR1 LNHDA, CDR2 SQIVND (reference sequence). CDR3 nucleotides: TGTGCCAGTAGTATCTCCTCAATCGCCCGGCAGTTCTTC. Protein product: CASSISSIARQFF.

A few counts support this clonotype. The chain joins TRBV28 to TRBJ1-5; 8 nucleotides match TRBD1. Germline assignment: CDR1 MDHEN and CDR2 SYDVKM. Unmatched junction bases numbered 8, after V lost 5 bases and J lost 2 bases. The CDR3 has 16 amino acids. For the CDR3, the DNA is TGTGCCAGCAGTAGTCAGGGGGCGGGCGGCAATCAGCCCCAGCATTTT. It translates to CASSSQGAGGNQPQHF. Full variable domain (outside the CDR3, taken from reference TRBV28 and TRBJ1-5): DVKVTQSSRYLVKRTGEKVFLECVQDMDHENMFWYRQDPGLGLRLIYFSYDVKMKEKGDIPEGYSVSREKKERFSLILESASTNQTSMYLCASSSQGAGGNQPQHFGDGTRLSIL.

This clonotype was counted between two and nine times. The rearrangement links TRBV9 to TRBJ2-3; 13 bases map to TRBD2. The germline V gene has CDR1 SGDLS and CDR2 YYNGEE. CDR3 length: 17 amino acids. J was trimmed by 1 base and V by 4 bases; bases with no gene match: 6. CDR3 loop: CASSSRTSGSGTDTQYF. In nucleotides, the CDR3 is TGTGCCAGCAGCTCCAGGACTAGCGGGAGTGGCACAGATACGCAGTATTTT.

This chain joins TRBV20-1 and TRBJ2-5, with 9 bases identical to TRBD2. J was trimmed by 1 base and V by 5 bases; bases with no gene match: 8. The CDR3 covers 15 residues. CDR1 DFQATT and CDR2 SNEGSKA come from the germline V gene (reference sequence). Written as DNA, the CDR3 is TGCAGTGCTTCTCCCCTGACTAGCGGCCAAGAGACCCAGTACTTC. Translated, it gives CSASPLTSGQETQYF.

This clonotype was seen ten or more times. The chain uses TRBV12-3 or TRBV12-4 and TRBJ2-2; unclear D gene. V was trimmed by 6 bases and J by 4 bases, leaving 15 bases between them. The CDR3 length is 15 residues. CDR3 in amino acids: CASSRLNDITGELFF. Written as DNA, the CDR3 is TGTGCCAGCAGCCGCCTAAACGACATCACCGGGGAGCTGTTTTTT.

This clonotype was observed a handful of times. The J gene is TRBJ2-5, the V gene TRBV11-2; a possible D gene is TRBD1 (5 bases). The CDR3 runs 16 residues. Per germline, CDR1 SGHAT and CDR2 FQNNGV. V was pared by 0 bases and J by 7 bases, with 18 bases between. CDR3 coding DNA: TGTGCCAGCAGCTTAGATCGTGGGGCCGGGTCGGGGACCCAGTACTTC. It specifies CASSLDRGAGSGTQYF.

This clonotype occurred a few times. The gene calls are TRBV4-2 and TRBJ2-3, with D unresolved. Germline V CDR1 and CDR2: LGHNA, YNFKEQ. The CDR3 consists of 16 residues. V was cut by 1 base and J by 0 bases, with 11 bases left in between. The CDR3 here is CASSQVIEASTDTQYF. The CDR3 DNA sequence: TGTGCCAGCAGCCAAGTCATAGAGGCGAGCACAGATACGCAGTATTTT.

There are a few counts of this clonotype. V usage is TRBV12-3 or TRBV12-4 and J usage is TRBJ1-4, with D uncertain. V lost 6 bases to trimming and J lost 1 base, with 9 bases between them. The CDR3 runs 14 residues. Here the CDR3 reads CASSPGRTNEKLFF. The DNA for the CDR3 is TGTGCCAGCAGCCCTGGTCGAACTAATGAAAAACTGTTTTTT.

This clonotype came up a few times. The rearrangement links TRBV11-2 to TRBJ2-2; the match to TRBD1 covers 10 bases. The J segment lost 9 bases and the V segment lost 5 bases, leaving 12 bases of the junction unmatched. This CDR3 has 16 amino acids. The germline CDR1 and CDR2 sequences are SGHAT and FQNNGV. The CDR3 DNA reads TGTGCCAGCAGCGGGGTACGGGACAGGGGCGTCCGGGAGCTGTTTTTT. This translates into CASSGVRDRGVRELFF.